This TCR beta chain was sequenced in a study of blood T cell repertoires in COVID-19. V gave up 4 bases and J gave up 4 bases, with 4 bases separating them. The CDR3 contains 11 residues. Ages ranged from about 18 to 89 years, with residence in fewer than 25 US areas. Cohort allocation depended upon clinical history that participants reported. Using immunoSEQ multiplex PCR, the repertoire was profiled, and TCRdb retains in-frame clones only, with some absent. The sample lists 250,000 or so clones; 85% to 90% were seen once. The material sequenced was PBMCs or T cells enriched from blood (not recorded which). This TCR came from a woman in her twenties or thirties with acute COVID-19. The chain couples TRBV12-3 or TRBV12-4 to TRBJ1-1; the D is unclear. This CDR3 reads CASSSSTEAFF. CDR3 nucleotide sequence: TGTGCCAGCAGTTCCAGCACTGAAGCTTTCTTT.